This TCR beta chain stems from a study of CD8+CD57+ T cells in acquired aplastic anemia. Both TCR beta VDJ combination and CDR3 sequence profiling were carried out. Genomic DNA was the template for this profiling. TCRdb re-derived calls from the reads in MiXCR, one entry per CDR3 protein. The data contain about 210,000 distinct CDR3 sequences, around 32% of them singletons. Of note for this clonotype: The antigen is undetermined.

The study, taken as a whole, reports: Patients and controls were found to share 25 to 35 CD8+ CDR3 sequences.

The CDR3 totals 15 residues. The germline V gene encodes CDR1 SNHLY and CDR2 FYNNEI. V dropped 5 bases and J dropped 4; count of bases not matched to a gene: 7. The V and J genes are TRBV2 and TRBJ1-2; 10 positions match TRBD1. The clonotype originates from a human donor in good health, serving as a control. The sample consisted of sorted CD4+, CD8+, or CD8+CD57+ T cells (not recorded which) from PBMCs. The DNA for the CDR3 is TGTGCCAGCAGTTCCACCGGGACAGGGGTCTATGGCTACACCTTC. Translating gives CASSSTGTGVYGYTF.